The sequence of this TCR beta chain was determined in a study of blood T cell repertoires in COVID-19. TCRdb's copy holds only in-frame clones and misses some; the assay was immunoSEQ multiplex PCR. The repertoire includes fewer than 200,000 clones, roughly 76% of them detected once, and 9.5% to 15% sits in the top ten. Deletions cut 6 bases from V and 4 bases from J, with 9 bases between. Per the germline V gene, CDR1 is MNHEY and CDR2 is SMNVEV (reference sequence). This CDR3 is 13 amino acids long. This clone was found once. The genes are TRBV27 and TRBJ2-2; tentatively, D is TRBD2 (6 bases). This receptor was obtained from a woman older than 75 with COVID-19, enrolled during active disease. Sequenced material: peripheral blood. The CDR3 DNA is TGTGCCAGCAGGGGACTGGGCACCGGGGAGCTGTTTTTT. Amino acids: CASRGLGTGELFF.